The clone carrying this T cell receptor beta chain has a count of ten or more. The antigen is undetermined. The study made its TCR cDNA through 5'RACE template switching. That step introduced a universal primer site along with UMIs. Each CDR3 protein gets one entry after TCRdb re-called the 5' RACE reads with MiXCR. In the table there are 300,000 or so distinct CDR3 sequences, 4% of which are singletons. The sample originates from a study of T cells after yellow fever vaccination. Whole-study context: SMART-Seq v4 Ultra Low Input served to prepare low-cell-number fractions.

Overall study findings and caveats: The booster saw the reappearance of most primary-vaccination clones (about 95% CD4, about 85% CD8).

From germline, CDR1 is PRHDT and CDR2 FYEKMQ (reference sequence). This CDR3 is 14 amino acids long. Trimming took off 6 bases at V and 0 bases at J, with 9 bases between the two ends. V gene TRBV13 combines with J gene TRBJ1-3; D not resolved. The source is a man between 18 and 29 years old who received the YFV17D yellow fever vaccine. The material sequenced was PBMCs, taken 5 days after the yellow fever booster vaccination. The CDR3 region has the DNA TGTGCCAGCAGACGAGATTTCTCTGGAAACACCATATATTTT. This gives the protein CASRRDFSGNTIYF.